This entry is about one TCR beta chain. What it recognizes is unknown. Germline and junction disagree at one end, which may indicate a read error. Data came from immunoSEQ multiplex PCR; TCRdb stores just in-frame clones and leaves some out. The sample yields fewer than 3 million clones, 85% to 95% seen once. Study donors comprised healthy, HIV-negative adults devoid of recent acute infection or vaccination. CD4+ cell separation produced CD45RA+ naive and CD45RA-negative memory subsets. This CDR3 contains 13 residues. Germline V lookup: CDR1 LNHDA, CDR2 SQIVND (reference sequence). The source of the sample is a study of shared clonotypes between healthy human individuals. Points from the study as a whole: Read depth was anticipated to influence clonotype sharing among donors.

This rearrangement joins TRBV19 to TRBJ2-7; D may be TRBD1 (5 bases). Sequencing was done on a sample of naive CD4+ T cells from PBMCs. The sample's subset: CD45RA+ positively selected. This receptor was taken from a man between 18 and 35 years old in good health. Some clones in this sample may be carry-over from other donors' samples. CDR3 region: CASSDNRQGKSLF. DNA of the CDR3: TGTGCCAGTAGTGACAACCGCCAGGGAAAAAGCCTCTTC.